This is a list of T cell receptor beta chains from one sample in a study of long-term antiretroviral therapy in people with HIV. TCRdb keeps only in-frame clones here, not all; method: immunoSEQ multiplex PCR. The top ten clones hold under 4.5% of a sample with about 40,000 clones, 70% to 90% of them seen once. The starting material was unsorted PBMCs, obtained 1.2 years after starting antiretroviral therapy. These receptors were collected from a woman aged 50 to 65 with HIV. Both conserved end residues are part of each CDR3. D genes are given only for firm matches. Not all rows give a size; the values are once, few, many and, for expanded clones, a class.

j_gene,d_gene,v_gene,abundance,CDR3aa,CDR3nt
TRBJ2-4,.,TRBV27,.,CARPRVSLENIQYF,TGTGCCAGGCCACGGGTATCACTCGAAAACATTCAGTACTTC
TRBJ1-1,TRBD1,TRBV7-2,.,CASTPTGTGISEAFF,TGTGCCAGCACCCCAACCGGGACAGGGATCTCTGAAGCTTTCTTT
TRBJ1-6,.,TRBV7-2,few,CASSQSQGLNSPLHF,TGTGCCAGCAGCCAATCACAAGGGTTGAATTCACCCCTCCACTTT
TRBJ2-3,TRBD2,TRBV7-2,.,CASSSWTSGGSTDTQYF,TGTGCCAGCAGCTCCTGGACTAGCGGGGGGTCCACAGATACGCAGTATTTT
TRBJ2-3,.,TRBV29-1,.,CSVRRVRNTDTQYF,TGCAGCGTCCGCAGGGTAAGGAACACAGATACGCAGTATTTT
TRBJ2-7,.,TRBV5-4,.,CASSLDPTPGEQYF,TGTGCCAGCAGTTTGGACCCTACCCCGGGCGAGCAGTACTTC
TRBJ1-1,.,TRBV5-4,.,CASSLDGTNTEAFF,TGTGCCAGCAGCTTGGATGGTACGAACACTGAAGCTTTCTTT
TRBJ2-7,.,TRBV4-3,once,CASSQDQTSYEQYF,TGCGCCAGCAGCCAAGATCAAACTAGCTACGAGCAGTACTTC
TRBJ1-1,.,TRBV11-2,.,CASSLGLMNTEAFF,TGTGCCAGCAGCTTAGGTCTTATGAACACTGAAGCTTTCTTT
TRBJ1-3,TRBD1,TRBV19,.,CASSINRDRGLRNTIYF,TGTGCCAGTAGTATAAACCGGGACAGGGGATTAAGAAACACCATATATTTT
TRBJ2-3,.,TRBV15,.,CATSRDPGTSHDTQYF,TGTGCCACCAGCAGAGATCCGGGGACTTCTCACGATACGCAGTATTTT
TRBJ1-2,TRBD1,TRBV23-1,once,CASSHPRDRGPYGYTF,TGCGCCAGCAGTCACCCTCGGGACAGGGGGCCCTATGGCTACACCTTC
TRBJ2-5,.,TRBV9,.,CASSANRGGETQYF,TGTGCCAGCAGCGCCAACAGGGGGGGTGAGACCCAGTACTTC
TRBJ1-6,TRBD1,TRBV7-2,.,CASSRRQGGNSPLHF,TGTGCCAGCAGCCGAAGACAGGGGGGTAATTCACCCCTCCACTTT
TRBJ1-5,.,TRBV4-2,once,CASSQRAASNQPQHF,TGTGCCAGCAGCCAAAGGGCTGCTAGCAATCAGCCCCAGCATTTT
TRBJ1-2,.,TRBV7-2,.,CASSLGGFYGYTF,TGTGCCAGCAGCTTAGGAGGGTTCTATGGCTACACCTTC
TRBJ2-2,.,TRBV18,.,CASSPSATGLELFF,TGTGCCAGCTCACCGTCGGCTACAGGGTTGGAGCTGTTTTTT
TRBJ2-3,.,TRBV12-5,once,CASGPRGGGKDTQYF,TGTGCTAGTGGTCCCAGGGGAGGGGGCAAGGATACGCAGTATTTT
TRBJ1-1,.,TRBV9,.,CASSLDGDTTEAFF,TGTGCCAGCAGCCTAGATGGGGACACCACTGAAGCTTTCTTT
TRBJ2-6,TRBD1,TRBV2,.,CASSATGGAGANVLTF,TGTGCCAGCAGCGCGACAGGGGGAGCCGGGGCCAACGTCCTGACTTTC
TRBJ2-6,.,TRBV9,once,CASSGAWGPGANVLTF,TGTGCCAGCAGCGGGGCATGGGGGCCTGGGGCCAACGTCCTGACTTTC
TRBJ1-6,TRBD1,TRBV6-6,.,CASSYSQGENSPLHF,TGTGCCAGCAGTTACTCTCAGGGGGAGAATTCACCCCTCCACTTT
TRBJ2-3,.,TRBV7-8,.,CASSLEAHTDTQYF,TGTGCCAGCAGCTTAGAAGCCCACACAGATACGCAGTATTTT
TRBJ2-1,TRBD2,TRBV7-9,.,CASSLVSLAGGREQFF,TGTGCCAGCAGCTTAGTCTCCCTAGCGGGGGGTCGGGAGCAGTTCTTC
TRBJ1-2,TRBD1,TRBV7-2,.,CASSSGQVYGYTF,TGTGCCAGCAGCTCTGGACAGGTCTATGGCTACACCTTC
TRBJ1-4,.,TRBV7-9,.,CASSPTGFNEKLFF,TGTGCCAGCAGCCCTACAGGGTTTAATGAAAAACTGTTTTTT
TRBJ2-3,TRBD2,TRBV11-3,.,CASSPTSGGAVDTQYF,TGTGCCAGCAGCCCGACTAGCGGGGGGGCCGTAGATACGCAGTATTTT
TRBJ1-5,.,TRBV5-6,.,CASSLADRIGQPQHF,TGTGCCAGCAGCTTGGCTGACAGGATAGGACAGCCCCAGCATTTT
TRBJ1-6,.,TRBV2,.,CASDGTGRVALHF,TGTGCCAGCGATGGAACAGGGCGCGTGGCCCTCCACTTT
TRBJ1-1,.,TRBV9,.,CASSVGRSGQEAFF,TGTGCCAGCAGTGTAGGAAGGAGTGGACAAGAAGCTTTCTTT
TRBJ1-2,.,TRBV6-5,few,CASTREGSYGYTF,TGTGCCAGCACCCGCGAGGGTTCATATGGCTACACCTTC
TRBJ1-4,.,TRBV27,once,CASSPALGNEKLFF,TGTGCCAGCAGTCCGGCGTTGGGGAATGAAAAACTGTTTTTT
TRBJ1-1,TRBD1,TRBV27,once,CASSFTGTGAHRWMNTEAFF,TGTGCCAGCAGTTTTACCGGGACAGGGGCGCATAGATGGATGAACACTGAAGCTTTCTTT
TRBJ2-5,TRBD1,TRBV30,.,CAWSAIQGAGETQYF,TGTGCCTGGAGCGCTATACAGGGGGCCGGTGAGACCCAGTACTTC
TRBJ1-3,.,TRBV7-9,few,CASKRGDSGNTIYF,TGTGCCAGCAAGCGAGGCGACTCTGGAAACACCATATATTTT
TRBJ2-1,.,TRBV5-5,.,CASSVGRGSYNEQFF,TGTGCCAGCAGCGTAGGACGGGGCTCCTACAATGAGCAGTTCTTC
TRBJ2-2,TRBD1,TRBV19,.,CASNPGQGRTGELFF,TGTGCCAGTAACCCGGGACAGGGGCGCACCGGGGAGCTGTTTTTT
TRBJ2-3,TRBD2,TRBV10-3,.,CAISPSGETDTQYF,TGTGCCATCAGTCCTAGCGGGGAGACAGATACGCAGTATTTT
TRBJ2-7,TRBD1,TRBV6-5,.,CASSPGTGPYEQYF,TGTGCCAGCAGTCCCGGGACAGGGCCCTACGAGCAGTACTTC
TRBJ2-1,TRBD2,TRBV19,.,CASARITSGHYNEQFF,TGTGCCAGCGCCCGGATCACTAGCGGGCATTACAATGAGCAGTTCTTC
TRBJ1-5,.,TRBV2,.,CASRGQDRSNQPQHF,TGTGCCAGCAGGGGCCAGGACCGTAGCAATCAGCCCCAGCATTTT
TRBJ2-7,.,TRBV19,once,CASSISDLATAYEQYF,TGTGCCAGTAGTATTTCAGATTTGGCGACTGCCTACGAGCAGTACTTC
TRBJ2-5,TRBD2,TRBV5-1,.,CASRLAGVQETQYF,TGCGCCAGCAGACTAGCGGGGGTCCAAGAGACCCAGTACTTC
TRBJ1-1,.,TRBV18,few,CASSPPELGNTEAFF,TGTGCCAGCTCACCACCGGAGCTCGGGAACACTGAAGCTTTCTTT
TRBJ2-5,TRBD2,TRBV7-8,.,CASSPSGTSGLQETQYF,TGTGCCAGCAGCCCTTCCGGGACTAGCGGCCTTCAAGAGACCCAGTACTTC
TRBJ2-1,TRBD2,TRBV5-1,.,CASSSLGGASYNEQFF,TGCGCCAGCAGCTCCCTGGGAGGGGCCTCCTACAATGAGCAGTTCTTC
TRBJ2-1,.,TRBV7-8,.,CASSSAKDSQSGQFF,TGTGCCAGCAGCTCAGCAAAGGACTCCCAGAGCGGGCAGTTCTTC
TRBJ2-7,.,TRBV5-5,.,CASSLDYRVYEQYF,TGTGCCAGCAGCTTGGATTACAGGGTCTACGAGCAGTACTTC
TRBJ2-2,.,TRBV10-3,.,CASLGRVANTGELFF,TGTGCCTCCCTAGGCAGGGTTGCGAACACCGGGGAGCTGTTTTTT
TRBJ1-4,TRBD1,TRBV7-9,.,CASSYQGAKEKLFF,TGTGCCAGCAGCTACCAGGGGGCGAAGGAAAAACTGTTTTTT